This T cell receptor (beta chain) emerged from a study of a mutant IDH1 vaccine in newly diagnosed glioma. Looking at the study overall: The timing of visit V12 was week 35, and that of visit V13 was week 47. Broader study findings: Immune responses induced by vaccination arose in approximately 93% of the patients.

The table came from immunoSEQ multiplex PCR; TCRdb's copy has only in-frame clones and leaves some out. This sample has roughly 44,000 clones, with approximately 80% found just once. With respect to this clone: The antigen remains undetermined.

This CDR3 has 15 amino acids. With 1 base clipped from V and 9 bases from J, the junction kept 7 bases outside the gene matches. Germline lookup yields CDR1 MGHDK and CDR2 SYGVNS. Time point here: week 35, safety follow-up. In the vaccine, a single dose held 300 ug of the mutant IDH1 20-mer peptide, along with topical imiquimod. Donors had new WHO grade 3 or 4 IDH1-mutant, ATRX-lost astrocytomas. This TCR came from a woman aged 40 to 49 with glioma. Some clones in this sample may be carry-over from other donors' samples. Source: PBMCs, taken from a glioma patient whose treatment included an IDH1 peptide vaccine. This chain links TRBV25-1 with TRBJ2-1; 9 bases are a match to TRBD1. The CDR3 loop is CASSEWGQGQGEQFF. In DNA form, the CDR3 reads TGTGCCAGCAGTGAATGGGGACAGGGCCAAGGTGAGCAGTTCTTC.